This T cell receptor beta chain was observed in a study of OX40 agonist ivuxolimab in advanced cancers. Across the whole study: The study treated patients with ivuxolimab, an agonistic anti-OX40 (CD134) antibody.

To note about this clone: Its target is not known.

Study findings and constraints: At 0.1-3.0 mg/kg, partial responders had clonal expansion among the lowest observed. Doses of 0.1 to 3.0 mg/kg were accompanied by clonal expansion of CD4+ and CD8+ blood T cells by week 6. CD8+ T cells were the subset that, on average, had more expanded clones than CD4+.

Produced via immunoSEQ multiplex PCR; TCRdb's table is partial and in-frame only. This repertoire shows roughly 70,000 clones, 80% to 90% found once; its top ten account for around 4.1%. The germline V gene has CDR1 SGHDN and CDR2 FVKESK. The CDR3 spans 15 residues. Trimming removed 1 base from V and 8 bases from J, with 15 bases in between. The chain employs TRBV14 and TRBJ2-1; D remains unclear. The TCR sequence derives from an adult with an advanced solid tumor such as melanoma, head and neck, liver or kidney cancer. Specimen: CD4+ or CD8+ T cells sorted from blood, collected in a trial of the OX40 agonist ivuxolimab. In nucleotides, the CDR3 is TGTGCCAGCAGCCAAGTATTGGGCTATAGCTATGAGCAGTTCTTC. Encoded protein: CASSQVLGYSYEQFF. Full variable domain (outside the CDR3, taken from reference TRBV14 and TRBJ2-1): EAGVTQFPSHSVIEKGQTVTLRCDPISGHDNLYWYRRVMGKEIKFLLHFVKESKQDESGMPNNRFLAERTGGTYSTLKVQPAELEDSGVYFCASSQVLGYSYEQFFGPGTRLTVL.